The rows below give T cell receptor beta chains drawn from one sample of a study of T cell changes during pregnancy in multiple sclerosis. Sequenced by immunoSEQ multiplex PCR; TCRdb stores in-frame clones only, minus some. The repertoire includes about 59,000 clones, about nine tenths of them detected once, and 0.89% sits in the top ten. Here the sequenced sample was peripheral blood, taken in the first trimester of pregnancy. These receptors were obtained from a female donor in good health, enrolled as a control in a pregnancy study. CDR3s include the opening cysteine and the closing phenylalanine or tryptophan. Fields, in order: V gene, CDR3 length, clone size, D gene, J gene, CDR3 protein, CDR3 DNA. D genes are given only for firm matches. Size values are once, few and many counts, or a class for expanded clones, and some rows have none.

V gene: TRBV5-6; CDR3 length: 15; clone size: NA; D gene: NA; J gene: TRBJ2-7; CDR3 protein: CASSLVGSSSYEQYF; CDR3 DNA: TGTGCCAGCAGCTTGGTCGGTAGCAGCTCCTACGAGCAGTACTTC
V gene: TRBV4-2; CDR3 length: 14; clone size: NA; D gene: NA; J gene: TRBJ1-1; CDR3 protein: CASSQRQENTEAFF; CDR3 DNA: TGTGCCAGCAGCCAAAGACAGGAGAACACTGAAGCTTTCTTT
V gene: TRBV5-5; CDR3 length: 13; clone size: NA; D gene: NA; J gene: TRBJ1-4; CDR3 protein: CASRSGTNEKLFF; CDR3 DNA: TGTGCCAGCCGATCAGGGACTAATGAAAAACTGTTTTTT
V gene: TRBV5-6; CDR3 length: 15; clone size: NA; D gene: NA; J gene: TRBJ2-4; CDR3 protein: CASSMPGSAKNIQYF; CDR3 DNA: TGTGCCAGCAGCATGCCGGGGTCGGCCAAAAACATTCAGTACTTC
V gene: TRBV5-4; CDR3 length: 15; clone size: NA; D gene: NA; J gene: TRBJ2-7; CDR3 protein: CASSTGLEPTYEQYF; CDR3 DNA: TGTGCCAGCAGTACAGGGTTGGAGCCAACCTACGAGCAGTACTTC
V gene: TRBV30; CDR3 length: 15; clone size: NA; D gene: NA; J gene: TRBJ1-1; CDR3 protein: CAWSVRGRGNTEAFF; CDR3 DNA: TGTGCCTGGAGTGTACGGGGCAGGGGGAACACTGAAGCTTTCTTT
V gene: TRBV11-2; CDR3 length: 14; clone size: NA; D gene: NA; J gene: TRBJ2-1; CDR3 protein: CASSSRGFNNEQFF; CDR3 DNA: TGTGCCAGCAGCTCCCGGGGGTTCAACAATGAGCAGTTCTTC
V gene: TRBV5-1; CDR3 length: 13; clone size: NA; D gene: NA; J gene: TRBJ2-7; CDR3 protein: CASSLEQYYEQYF; CDR3 DNA: TGCGCCAGCAGCTTGGAACAATACTACGAGCAGTACTTC
V gene: TRBV18; CDR3 length: 15; clone size: NA; D gene: TRBD2; J gene: TRBJ2-3; CDR3 protein: CASSPVAGVTDTQYF; CDR3 DNA: TGTGCCAGCTCACCTGTCGCGGGGGTTACAGATACGCAGTATTTT
V gene: TRBV6-8; CDR3 length: 18; clone size: NA; D gene: TRBD1; J gene: TRBJ1-2; CDR3 protein: CASSYFNPGTGSPYGYTF; CDR3 DNA: TGTGCCAGCAGTTATTTCAATCCCGGGACAGGGAGCCCTTATGGCTACACCTTC
V gene: TRBV7-6; CDR3 length: 14; clone size: NA; D gene: NA; J gene: TRBJ2-5; CDR3 protein: CASSLAIALETQYF; CDR3 DNA: TGTGCCAGCAGCTTAGCTATCGCGCTGGAGACCCAGTACTTC
V gene: TRBV7-8; CDR3 length: 15; clone size: NA; D gene: NA; J gene: TRBJ1-1; CDR3 protein: CASSSRFGADTEAFF; CDR3 DNA: TGTGCCAGCAGCTCCCGATTTGGGGCGGACACTGAAGCTTTCTTT
V gene: TRBV19; CDR3 length: 15; clone size: NA; D gene: TRBD1; J gene: TRBJ1-4; CDR3 protein: CASIGKQGGEEKLFF; CDR3 DNA: TGTGCCAGTATCGGAAAACAGGGGGGTGAGGAAAAACTGTTTTTT
V gene: TRBV7-3; CDR3 length: 13; clone size: once; D gene: NA; J gene: TRBJ1-2; CDR3 protein: CASSLEAGYGYTF; CDR3 DNA: TGTGCCAGCAGCTTAGAGGCAGGGTATGGCTACACCTTC
V gene: TRBV5-1; CDR3 length: 16; clone size: NA; D gene: TRBD1; J gene: TRBJ1-1; CDR3 protein: CASSLSTGGRNTEAFF; CDR3 DNA: TGCGCCAGCAGCCTATCGACAGGGGGTAGGAACACTGAAGCTTTCTTT
V gene: TRBV7-3; CDR3 length: 18; clone size: NA; D gene: NA; J gene: TRBJ2-6; CDR3 protein: CASSPRMSSFSGANVLTF; CDR3 DNA: TGTGCCAGCAGCCCTAGAATGTCCTCTTTCTCTGGGGCCAACGTCCTGACTTTC
V gene: TRBV7-8; CDR3 length: 15; clone size: few; D gene: NA; J gene: TRBJ1-5; CDR3 protein: CASSLWADSNQPQHF; CDR3 DNA: TGTGCCAGCAGCTTATGGGCAGATAGCAATCAGCCCCAGCATTTT
V gene: TRBV7-2; CDR3 length: 14; clone size: once; D gene: NA; J gene: TRBJ2-7; CDR3 protein: CASAERLSSYEQYF; CDR3 DNA: TGTGCCAGCGCTGAGCGGCTGAGCTCCTACGAGCAGTACTTC
V gene: TRBV27; CDR3 length: 15; clone size: NA; D gene: TRBD1; J gene: TRBJ2-5; CDR3 protein: CASSSGTGGAETQYF; CDR3 DNA: TGTGCCAGCAGTTCTGGGACAGGGGGCGCGGAGACCCAGTACTTC
V gene: TRBV6-6; CDR3 length: 13; clone size: NA; D gene: NA; J gene: TRBJ1-5; CDR3 protein: CASSYEIDQPQHF; CDR3 DNA: TGTGCCAGCAGTTACGAAATAGATCAGCCCCAGCATTTT
V gene: TRBV7-2; CDR3 length: 15; clone size: NA; D gene: NA; J gene: TRBJ2-1; CDR3 protein: CASSIQYSQIDEQFF; CDR3 DNA: TGTGCCAGCAGCATCCAGTACAGCCAGATTGATGAGCAGTTCTTC
V gene: TRBV27; CDR3 length: 15; clone size: NA; D gene: TRBD1; J gene: TRBJ1-1; CDR3 protein: CASSPYGQGGTEAFF; CDR3 DNA: TGTGCCAGCAGCCCCTACGGACAGGGCGGCACTGAAGCTTTCTTT
V gene: TRBV18; CDR3 length: 21; clone size: NA; D gene: NA; J gene: TRBJ2-2; CDR3 protein: CASSPLITLGKGPPNTGELFF; CDR3 DNA: TGTGCCAGCTCACCCTTAATAACCCTTGGGAAGGGGCCTCCGAACACCGGGGAGCTGTTTTTT
V gene: TRBV2; CDR3 length: 15; clone size: NA; D gene: TRBD1; J gene: TRBJ1-2; CDR3 protein: CASKRGQREIYGYTF; CDR3 DNA: TGTGCCTCCAAACGGGGACAGCGAGAGATCTATGGCTACACCTTC
V gene: TRBV5-1; CDR3 length: 15; clone size: NA; D gene: NA; J gene: TRBJ2-1; CDR3 protein: CASSSSGGLYNEQFF; CDR3 DNA: TGCGCCAGCAGCTCGTCAGGGGGGCTATACAATGAGCAGTTCTTC
V gene: TRBV9; CDR3 length: 15; clone size: NA; D gene: NA; J gene: TRBJ1-2; CDR3 protein: CASSVGDMLNYGYTF; CDR3 DNA: TGTGCCAGCAGCGTAGGCGATATGTTAAACTATGGCTACACCTTC
V gene: TRBV16; CDR3 length: 14; clone size: NA; D gene: TRBD1; J gene: TRBJ2-7; CDR3 protein: CASSQFTGGDEQYF; CDR3 DNA: TGTGCCAGCAGCCAATTTACAGGGGGTGACGAGCAGTACTTC
V gene: TRBV6-1; CDR3 length: 18; clone size: NA; D gene: NA; J gene: TRBJ2-3; CDR3 protein: CASSEARLRGRGTDTQYF; CDR3 DNA: TGTGCCAGCAGTGAAGCGCGGCTCAGGGGTCGGGGCACAGATACGCAGTATTTT
V gene: TRBV7-2; CDR3 length: 12; clone size: NA; D gene: NA; J gene: TRBJ2-5; CDR3 protein: CASSLARETQYF; CDR3 DNA: TGTGCCAGCAGCTTAGCCCGGGAGACCCAGTACTTC